This T cell receptor beta chain was sequenced for a study of cytomegalovirus exposure and HLA in healthy donors. Note on this clone: Antigen specificity is unknown.

Amplification used 60 Vbeta primers and 13 Jbeta primers. The assay was immunoSEQ multiplex PCR, and TCRdb's table has in-frame clones only and misses some. Of tens of thousands of clones listed, around 75% are singletons. Each donor was healthy, and each was a bone marrow donor. CDR3 length equals 15 residues. Germline values: CDR1 LNHDA, CDR2 SQIVND (reference sequence). V dropped 3 bases and J dropped 2 bases, with 11 bases sitting between them. Findings of the study overall: In an earlier analysis, productive rearrangement rates for most beta V segments clustered near 87% or 30%. Among TCR beta chains of equal frequency, HLA-associated ones were more clonally expanded in a later analysis.

The chain combines TRBV19 with TRBJ1-5; D not resolved. The TCR was taken from a man between 35 and 55 years old in good health and CMV-seronegative. Sequencing used PBMCs. The CDR3 region has the DNA TGTGCCAGTAGTATCCGGGAGTACGGCAATCAGCCCCAGCATTTT. This gives the protein CASSIREYGNQPQHF.